The rows below give T cell receptor beta chains drawn from one sample of a study of blood T cells in healthy people across ages. TCRdb fed the 5' RACE reads into MiXCR, producing one record per CDR3 protein. The sample lists more than 650,000 distinct CDR3 sequences, 20% to 25% occurring once. Sequencing was done on a sample of blood. These receptors were collected from a man between 70 and 80 years old in good health. Both conserved end residues are part of each CDR3. Fields, in order: D gene, J gene, clone size, V gene, CDR3 protein, CDR3 DNA. The D gene is left open where the match is weak. Some rows have no size entry. The others give once, few or many, or a class for an expanded clone.

d_gene: NA
j_gene: TRBJ1-1
abundance: many
v_gene: TRBV28
CDR3aa: CATLNTEAFF
CDR3nt: TGTGCCACCCTGAACACTGAAGCTTTCTTT

d_gene: TRBD1
j_gene: TRBJ1-4
abundance: NA
v_gene: TRBV6-1
CDR3aa: CASSHARGDTNEKLFF
CDR3nt: TGTGCCAGCAGCCACGCCAGGGGGGATACTAATGAAAAACTGTTTTTT

d_gene: TRBD1
j_gene: TRBJ1-2
abundance: many
v_gene: TRBV29-1
CDR3aa: CSVEGGTGNYGYTF
CDR3nt: TGCAGCGTTGAGGGGGGGACAGGGAACTATGGCTACACCTTC

d_gene: TRBD1
j_gene: TRBJ1-2
abundance: NA
v_gene: TRBV7-8
CDR3aa: CASSLRGLRGYTF
CDR3nt: TGTGCCAGCAGCTTGAGGGGGCTTCGTGGCTACACCTTC

d_gene: NA
j_gene: TRBJ2-1
abundance: NA
v_gene: TRBV15
CDR3aa: CATSRGQGGNGQFF
CDR3nt: TGTGCCACCAGCAGAGGACAGGGAGGCAATGGGCAGTTCTTC

d_gene: TRBD2
j_gene: TRBJ2-3
abundance: few
v_gene: TRBV5-1
CDR3aa: CASSLVPAGGSSTDTQYF
CDR3nt: TGCGCCAGCAGCTTGGTTCCAGCGGGGGGCTCTAGCACAGATACGCAGTATTTT

d_gene: TRBD2
j_gene: TRBJ2-1
abundance: once
v_gene: TRBV19
CDR3aa: CASSPAGTSGNEQFF
CDR3nt: TGTGCCAGTAGTCCAGCAGGGACTAGCGGCAATGAGCAGTTCTTC

d_gene: NA
j_gene: TRBJ2-5
abundance: few
v_gene: TRBV7-3
CDR3aa: CATPWTGESETQYF
CDR3nt: TGTGCCACCCCCTGGACGGGAGAATCGGAGACCCAGTACTTC

d_gene: NA
j_gene: TRBJ1-2
abundance: few
v_gene: TRBV7-2
CDR3aa: CASSGGPEIPYGYTF
CDR3nt: TGTGCCAGCAGCGGAGGACCCGAGATACCCTATGGCTACACCTTC

d_gene: NA
j_gene: TRBJ2-4
abundance: NA
v_gene: TRBV5-1
CDR3aa: CASSLVGSGNIQYF
CDR3nt: TGCGCCAGCAGCTTGGTTGGGTCGGGAAACATTCAGTACTTC

d_gene: NA
j_gene: TRBJ2-3
abundance: NA
v_gene: TRBV12-3/TRBV12-4
CDR3aa: CASNGGISTDTQYF
CDR3nt: TGTGCCAGCAATGGCGGGATAAGCACAGATACGCAGTATTTT

d_gene: NA
j_gene: TRBJ2-2
abundance: few
v_gene: TRBV21-1
CDR3aa: CASSTGTSGGADTGELFF
CDR3nt: TGTGCCAGCAGCACCGGGACTAGCGGGGGGGCGGACACCGGGGAGCTGTTTTTT